One and the same sample provided the 9 T cell receptor beta chains below, sequenced in a study of blood T cell repertoires in COVID-19. Profiling relied on immunoSEQ multiplex PCR, and the TCRdb table lists in-frame clones only, not all of them. The sample lists under 300,000 clones; approximately 90% were seen once. The material sequenced was PBMCs or T cells enriched from blood (not recorded which). The source is a woman under 30 who had recovered from COVID-19.

This clone has only one observation. The V gene is TRBV18, the J gene TRBJ1-5, with unresolved D. The V end was cut by 2 bases, the J end by 4 bases, with 12 bases between. Germline V gene lookup returns CDR1 KGHSH and CDR2 LQKENI. CDR3 size: 15 residues. The CDR3 protein is CASSPDGVGNQPQHF. CDR3 nucleotide sequence: TGTGCCAGCTCACCAGACGGGGTAGGAAATCAGCCCCAGCATTTT. Supplemented by reference TRBV18 and TRBJ1-5, the full variable domain reads NAGVMQNPRHLVRRRGQEARLRCSPMKGHSHVYWYRQLPEEGLKFMVYLQKENIIDESGMPKERFSAEFPKEGPSILRIQQVVRGDSAAYFCASSPDGVGNQPQHFGDGTRLSIL.

This chain links TRBV6-5 with TRBJ1-6, with D uncertain. V gave up 2 bases and J gave up 6 bases, with 8 bases separating them. CDR1 and CDR2 from the germline V gene are MNHEY and SVGAGI. This CDR3 has 14 amino acids. This CDR3 is CASSYRFGNSPLHF. As DNA, the CDR3 is TGTGCCAGCAGTTACCGGTTCGGTAATTCACCCCTCCACTTT.

The V call is TRBV23-1, the J call TRBJ1-1, with D tentatively TRBD1 (6 bases). TRBV23-1 falls under the ORF class, with uncertain function. The V end was cut by 4 bases, the J end by 4 bases, with 10 bases between. This CDR3 is 13 amino acids long. The CDR3 DNA follows: TGCGCCAGCAGTCCGAGGGGGTCCACTGAAGCTTTCTTT. This gives the protein CASSPRGSTEAFF.

The DNA for the CDR3 is TGTGCTAGTGCCAGGGAAGGGCCCCAGCATTTT. It yields the protein CASAREGPQHF. The chain has TRBV12-5 and TRBJ1-5, with D perhaps matching TRBD1 (5 bases). Germline CDR1 and CDR2: LGHNT and FRNRAP. This CDR3 contains 11 residues. V was pared by 7 bases and J by 9 bases, with 10 bases between.

The chain couples TRBV5-1 to TRBJ2-7; D perhaps matches TRBD1 (5 bases). Trimming left V 4 bases short and J 2 bases short, with 10 bases between. The CDR3 is made up of 13 amino acids. The V gene's germline CDR1 is SGHRS and CDR2 YFSETQ. The DNA of the CDR3 is TGCGCCAGCAGCCTACAGGAACCCTACGAGCAGTACTTC. It encodes CASSLQEPYEQYF.

The V gene is TRBV5-1, the J gene TRBJ1-4, with 7 bases aligning to TRBD1. Germline CDR1 SGHRS, CDR2 YFSETQ. V dropped 0 bases and J dropped 12; count of bases not matched to a gene: 14. The CDR3 covers 16 residues. CDR3 sequence reads: CASSLGQGVVMDELFF. The CDR3, as DNA: TGCGCCAGCAGCTTGGGCCAGGGGGTCGTCATGGACGAACTGTTTTTT.

The CDR3 region is CASSLDRPWGGYTF. As DNA, the CDR3 is TGTGCCAGCAGCCTGGACAGGCCTTGGGGTGGCTACACCTTC. V gene TRBV6-2 or TRBV6-3 combines with J gene TRBJ1-2, with 7 bases lining up with TRBD1. V shed 6 bases and J 7 bases; nucleotides not matched to a gene: 11. CDR3 length equals 14 residues. Germline-derived CDR1 and CDR2 are MNHEY and SVGEGT.

This clone appeared a single time. V is TRBV2 and J is TRBJ1-2, with D possibly matching TRBD1 (6 bases). This CDR3 is built from 13 residues. The V end lost 6 bases, the J end lost 6 bases, and 14 bases lay between the germline ends. The germline gives CDR1 SNHLY, CDR2 FYNNEI. CDR3 nucleotides: TGTGCCAGCAGGGGCACAGGGTTGGATGGCTACACCTTC. Its protein is CASRGTGLDGYTF.

The chain is built from TRBV18 and TRBJ2-7; possible D gene TRBD2, 5 bases. V was pared by 4 bases and J by 3 bases, with 19 bases between. CDR3 length: 16 amino acids. CDR1 is KGHSH, CDR2 LQKENI, per germline. DNA of the CDR3: TGTGCCAGCTCACAAGTACCCGGGGTCTTAAACTACGAGCAGTACTTC. Protein product: CASSQVPGVLNYEQYF. The full variable domain, its missing parts supplied by reference TRBV18 and TRBJ2-7, is NAGVMQNPRHLVRRRGQEARLRCSPMKGHSHVYWYRQLPEEGLKFMVYLQKENIIDESGMPKERFSAEFPKEGPSILRIQQVVRGDSAAYFCASSQVPGVLNYEQYFGPGTRLTVT.